This T cell receptor beta chain was profiled in a study of T-cell memory formation after mild COVID-19. From 5'RACE with constant-segment primers came TCR alpha and TCR beta cDNA libraries that carried sample barcodes and UMIs. MiXCR, applied by TCRdb to the 5' RACE reads, yields one record per CDR3 protein. The repertoire holds 35,000 to 45,000 distinct CDR3 sequences, with about 7.1% as singletons. General study points: Contracting clones localized mainly to CM and EM when CD4+ and mainly to EMRA when CD8+. Pre-infection memory showed some responding clones, and this suggested that cross-reactive memory joined.

Many counts were recorded for this clonotype. What it binds is not known. Germline V gene lookup returns CDR1 DFQATT and CDR2 SNEGSKA (reference sequence). V lost 0 bases, J lost 2 bases, and 11 bases lay in between. The CDR3 extends over 14 amino acids. The source of this sequence is a man aged 18 to 35 who had mild COVID-19 (a few samples of this study predate the infection). Cell type and time point are not known. V is TRBV20-1 and J is TRBJ2-7; D not certain. Sequences were obtained from PBMCs or a T cell subset sorted from them (not recorded which). As DNA, the CDR3 is TGCAGTGCTAGAGATGTTGAGTCCGCCTACGAGCAGTACTTC. Protein sequence: CSARDVESAYEQYF.